A selection of T cell receptor beta chains follows, all from one sample in a study of T cell repertoires in cytomegalovirus infection. Antigens for these TCRs are unknown. A single record per CDR3 protein comes from TCRdb applying MiXCR to the reads. Of some 480,000 distinct CDR3 sequences in the sample, about 33% were seen once. Sequencing was performed on cultured PBMCs, taken from culture after CMV antigen stimulation. The source is a human donor in good health (CMV status not recorded). Some clones in this sample may be carry-over from other donors' samples. CDR3s include the opening cysteine and the closing phenylalanine or tryptophan. The D gene is left open where the match is weak. A clone size is listed for some rows: how often the clone was seen (once, few, many), or a class if it is expanded.

v_gene: TRBV6-2/TRBV6-3; d_gene: -; abundance: -; j_gene: TRBJ2-5; CDR3aa: CASSRQIGAETQYF; CDR3nt: TGTGCCAGCAGTAGACAGATAGGGGCCGAGACCCAGTACTTC
v_gene: TRBV7-6; d_gene: -; abundance: -; j_gene: TRBJ2-5; CDR3aa: CASSLAGAVETQYF; CDR3nt: TGTGCCAGCAGCTTAGCAGGGGCGGTAGAGACCCAGTACTTC
v_gene: TRBV7-2; d_gene: TRBD1; abundance: medium-sized; j_gene: TRBJ1-2; CDR3aa: CASSRRGQGDGYTF; CDR3nt: TGTGCCAGCAGCCGTAGGGGGCAGGGGGATGGCTACACCTTC
v_gene: TRBV29-1; d_gene: TRBD1; abundance: -; j_gene: TRBJ2-7; CDR3aa: CSVARTGRPYEQYF; CDR3nt: TGCAGCGTTGCCCGGACAGGACGACCCTACGAGCAGTACTTC
v_gene: TRBV28; d_gene: TRBD1; abundance: -; j_gene: TRBJ2-7; CDR3aa: CASRPAGTGGIYEQYF; CDR3nt: TGTGCCAGCAGACCTGCCGGGACAGGGGGCATTTACGAGCAGTACTTC
v_gene: TRBV5-1; d_gene: -; abundance: few; j_gene: TRBJ2-7; CDR3aa: CASSFSLSSYEQYF; CDR3nt: TGCGCCAGCAGCTTTTCCTTGAGCTCCTACGAGCAGTACTTC
v_gene: TRBV6-2/TRBV6-3; d_gene: -; abundance: few; j_gene: TRBJ1-5; CDR3aa: CASSYHQGRNSNQPQHF; CDR3nt: TGTGCCAGCAGTTACCACCAGGGACGAAATAGCAATCAGCCCCAGCATTTT
v_gene: TRBV10-3; d_gene: TRBD2; abundance: -; j_gene: TRBJ2-1; CDR3aa: CAIRGTTRDHEQFF; CDR3nt: TGTGCCATCAGGGGGACTACCCGGGATCATGAGCAGTTCTTC
v_gene: TRBV19; d_gene: TRBD1; abundance: few; j_gene: TRBJ2-3; CDR3aa: CASSTDRGDTQYF; CDR3nt: TGTGCCAGTAGTACCGACAGGGGCGATACGCAGTATTTT
v_gene: TRBV6-6; d_gene: TRBD2; abundance: few; j_gene: TRBJ2-3; CDR3aa: CASSYQREVLDTQYF; CDR3nt: TGTGCCAGCAGTTACCAGCGGGAGGTTTTAGATACGCAGTATTTT
v_gene: TRBV12-3/TRBV12-4; d_gene: TRBD1; abundance: -; j_gene: TRBJ1-5; CDR3aa: CASSFGQGVFGNQPQHF; CDR3nt: TGTGCCAGCAGTTTCGGGCAGGGGGTGTTTGGCAATCAGCCCCAGCATTTT
v_gene: TRBV20-1; d_gene: -; abundance: -; j_gene: TRBJ1-5; CDR3aa: CSAGRALNQPQHF; CDR3nt: TGCAGTGCGGGACGGGCACTCAATCAGCCCCAGCATTTT
v_gene: TRBV20-1; d_gene: TRBD1; abundance: -; j_gene: TRBJ2-5; CDR3aa: CSARGTAYETQYF; CDR3nt: TGCAGTGCTAGGGGGACAGCGTATGAGACCCAGTACTTC
v_gene: TRBV11-3; d_gene: -; abundance: few; j_gene: TRBJ2-3; CDR3aa: CASSLTPADTQYF; CDR3nt: TGTGCCAGCAGCTTGACTCCCGCGGATACGCAGTATTTT
v_gene: TRBV19; d_gene: -; abundance: -; j_gene: TRBJ2-1; CDR3aa: CASSIGNNNEQFF; CDR3nt: TGTGCCAGTAGTATAGGCAATAACAATGAGCAGTTCTTC
v_gene: TRBV27; d_gene: TRBD1; abundance: few; j_gene: TRBJ1-2; CDR3aa: CASSHGTGGGVYGYTF; CDR3nt: TGTGCCAGCAGTCATGGGACAGGGGGCGGTGTCTATGGCTACACCTTC
v_gene: TRBV4-1; d_gene: -; abundance: few; j_gene: TRBJ1-3; CDR3aa: CASSRSTASSGNTIYF; CDR3nt: TGCGCCAGCAGCCGATCGACAGCTAGCTCTGGAAACACCATATATTTT
v_gene: TRBV7-2; d_gene: -; abundance: few; j_gene: TRBJ1-1; CDR3aa: CASSPQGDEAFF; CDR3nt: TGTGCCAGCAGCCCGCAGGGAGATGAAGCTTTCTTT
v_gene: TRBV24-1; d_gene: -; abundance: -; j_gene: TRBJ2-1; CDR3aa: CATSEGPELF; CDR3nt: TGTGCCACCAGCGAGGGACCCGAACTCTTC
v_gene: TRBV29-1; d_gene: TRBD2; abundance: once; j_gene: TRBJ2-1; CDR3aa: CSVVLAGVEQFF; CDR3nt: TGCAGCGTTGTACTAGCGGGAGTTGAGCAGTTCTTC
v_gene: TRBV5-4; d_gene: -; abundance: few; j_gene: TRBJ2-3; CDR3aa: CASTKGAAGASTDTQYF; CDR3nt: TGTGCCAGCACCAAGGGGGCAGCGGGGGCCTCCACAGATACGCAGTATTTT
v_gene: TRBV27; d_gene: -; abundance: few; j_gene: TRBJ1-1; CDR3aa: CASSLKIGRTEAFF; CDR3nt: TGTGCCAGCAGTTTAAAAATCGGTAGGACTGAAGCTTTCTTT
v_gene: TRBV10-3; d_gene: -; abundance: few; j_gene: TRBJ2-2; CDR3aa: CASNLNAPSQTGELFF; CDR3nt: TGTGCCTCCAATCTGAACGCACCATCTCAAACCGGGGAGCTGTTTTTT
v_gene: TRBV29-1; d_gene: TRBD1; abundance: -; j_gene: TRBJ2-3; CDR3aa: CSAGTGSSREQYF; CDR3nt: TGCAGCGCCGGGACAGGGTCCTCAAGGGAGCAGTATTTT
v_gene: TRBV20-1; d_gene: -; abundance: -; j_gene: TRBJ2-4; CDR3aa: CSARGPEITSGNIQYF; CDR3nt: TGCAGTGCTCGGGGACCAGAAATAACCTCCGGAAACATTCAGTACTTC
v_gene: TRBV20-1; d_gene: TRBD2; abundance: -; j_gene: TRBJ2-3; CDR3aa: CSASPPGLAGTDTQYF; CDR3nt: TGCAGTGCTAGTCCCCCCGGACTAGCGGGCACAGATACGCAGTATTTT
v_gene: TRBV5-6; d_gene: TRBD2; abundance: -; j_gene: TRBJ2-1; CDR3aa: CASRGGGGAPWGYEQFF; CDR3nt: TGTGCCAGCAGGGGCGGGGGGGGAGCCCCCTGGGGGTACGAGCAGTTCTTC
v_gene: TRBV7-2; d_gene: -; abundance: few; j_gene: TRBJ2-2; CDR3aa: CASRDGENTGELFF; CDR3nt: TGTGCCAGCAGGGACGGCGAGAACACCGGGGAGCTGTTTTTT
v_gene: TRBV6-2/TRBV6-3; d_gene: TRBD1; abundance: few; j_gene: TRBJ2-7; CDR3aa: CASRRPGTGDHEQYF; CDR3nt: TGTGCCAGCAGACGTCCCGGGACAGGGGACCACGAGCAGTACTTC
v_gene: TRBV28; d_gene: -; abundance: few; j_gene: TRBJ2-3; CDR3aa: CATAWDSMNGGTDTQYF; CDR3nt: TGTGCCACCGCTTGGGACTCGATGAACGGGGGCACAGATACGCAGTATTTT
v_gene: TRBV28; d_gene: -; abundance: -; j_gene: TRBJ2-1; CDR3aa: CASSLYGLRQFF; CDR3nt: TGTGCCAGCAGTTTATATGGCCTCCGGCAGTTCTTC
v_gene: TRBV7-6; d_gene: TRBD1; abundance: many; j_gene: TRBJ1-1; CDR3aa: CASSLGQGGLNTEAFF; CDR3nt: TGTGCCAGCAGCTTAGGGCAGGGGGGCTTGAACACTGAAGCTTTCTTT
v_gene: TRBV28; d_gene: -; abundance: few; j_gene: TRBJ1-2; CDR3aa: CASSLLGSGRGYTF; CDR3nt: TGTGCCAGCAGTTTATTGGGTTCAGGCCGTGGCTACACCTTC
v_gene: TRBV13; d_gene: -; abundance: -; j_gene: TRBJ1-5; CDR3aa: CASSLAQGGDPNQPQHF; CDR3nt: TGTGCCAGCAGCTTAGCTCAAGGGGGGGACCCCAATCAGCCCCAGCATTTT
v_gene: TRBV6-2/TRBV6-3; d_gene: TRBD2; abundance: many; j_gene: TRBJ2-1; CDR3aa: CASSPLAGPYNEQFF; CDR3nt: TGTGCCAGCAGTCCCCTAGCGGGGCCCTACAATGAGCAGTTCTTC
v_gene: TRBV12-3/TRBV12-4; d_gene: -; abundance: many; j_gene: TRBJ1-1; CDR3aa: CASSFFGMNTEAFF; CDR3nt: TGTGCCAGCAGTTTTTTCGGGATGAACACTGAAGCTTTCTTT
v_gene: TRBV4-1; d_gene: -; abundance: -; j_gene: TRBJ1-4; CDR3aa: CASSQESWREEKLFF; CDR3nt: TGCGCCAGCAGCCAAGAGAGCTGGAGGGAGGAAAAACTGTTTTTT
v_gene: TRBV6-6; d_gene: -; abundance: -; j_gene: TRBJ1-1; CDR3aa: CASSYSTASGVTEAFF; CDR3nt: TGTGCCAGCAGTTACTCGACCGCATCGGGAGTCACTGAAGCTTTCTTT
v_gene: TRBV29-1; d_gene: -; abundance: few; j_gene: TRBJ1-2; CDR3aa: CSVTTPTNYGYTF; CDR3nt: TGCAGCGTTACGACACCCACTAACTATGGCTACACCTTC
v_gene: TRBV7-8; d_gene: TRBD2; abundance: few; j_gene: TRBJ2-1; CDR3aa: CASSLALNPSGIRSYNEQFF; CDR3nt: TGTGCCAGCAGCTTAGCGTTGAATCCTAGCGGGATCCGCTCCTACAATGAGCAGTTCTTC
v_gene: TRBV28; d_gene: -; abundance: -; j_gene: TRBJ1-5; CDR3aa: CASSSRSGGVSNNQPQHF; CDR3nt: TGTGCCAGCAGTTCCAGAAGCGGGGGCGTGTCGAACAATCAGCCCCAGCATTTT
v_gene: TRBV4-1; d_gene: -; abundance: few; j_gene: TRBJ2-7; CDR3aa: CASSQVGGDPYEQYF; CDR3nt: TGCGCCAGCAGCCAAGTTGGCGGGGACCCCTACGAGCAGTACTTC
v_gene: TRBV19; d_gene: -; abundance: -; j_gene: TRBJ2-1; CDR3aa: CASSIDLVTEQFF; CDR3nt: TGTGCCAGTAGTATAGATCTGGTTACTGAGCAGTTCTTC
v_gene: TRBV11-2; d_gene: TRBD1; abundance: -; j_gene: TRBJ2-3; CDR3aa: CASSFFRGTDTQYF; CDR3nt: TGTGCCAGCAGCTTCTTCAGGGGGACAGATACGCAGTATTTT
v_gene: TRBV5-4; d_gene: TRBD2; abundance: few; j_gene: TRBJ2-3; CDR3aa: CASSVIAGGPDTQYF; CDR3nt: TGTGCCAGCAGCGTTATAGCGGGAGGGCCGGATACGCAGTATTTT
v_gene: TRBV7-2; d_gene: -; abundance: many; j_gene: TRBJ2-5; CDR3aa: CASSIRGSSETQYF; CDR3nt: TGTGCCAGCAGCATCCGGGGGTCTAGTGAGACCCAGTACTTC
v_gene: TRBV14; d_gene: -; abundance: -; j_gene: TRBJ2-3; CDR3aa: CASSQDKGPRTDTQYF; CDR3nt: TGTGCCAGCAGCCAAGACAAGGGCCCGAGGACAGATACGCAGTATTTT
v_gene: TRBV7-9; d_gene: -; abundance: -; j_gene: TRBJ2-6; CDR3aa: CASSETHSGANVLTF; CDR3nt: TGTGCCAGCAGCGAGACCCATTCTGGGGCCAACGTCCTGACTTTC
v_gene: TRBV30; d_gene: -; abundance: -; j_gene: TRBJ1-4; CDR3aa: CAWSVPGGSLFF; CDR3nt: TGTGCCTGGAGTGTACCAGGAGGATCACTGTTTTTT
v_gene: TRBV6-2/TRBV6-3; d_gene: -; abundance: -; j_gene: TRBJ2-3; CDR3aa: CASSYRGSSDTQYF; CDR3nt: TGTGCCAGCAGTTACAGGGGCTCTTCCGATACGCAGTATTTT
v_gene: TRBV6-1; d_gene: -; abundance: many; j_gene: TRBJ1-5; CDR3aa: CASNQGGQGQPQHF; CDR3nt: TGTGCCAGCAATCAAGGGGGGCAGGGGCAGCCCCAGCATTTT
v_gene: TRBV4-3; d_gene: TRBD2; abundance: -; j_gene: TRBJ2-1; CDR3aa: CASSRGLAAPYNEQFF; CDR3nt: TGCGCCAGCAGTCGTGGACTAGCTGCCCCCTACAATGAGCAGTTCTTC
v_gene: TRBV6-2/TRBV6-3; d_gene: -; abundance: few; j_gene: TRBJ2-5; CDR3aa: CASRHDQQGSETQYF; CDR3nt: TGTGCCAGCAGACACGACCAACAGGGATCAGAGACCCAGTACTTC
v_gene: TRBV19; d_gene: -; abundance: -; j_gene: TRBJ1-2; CDR3aa: CASSIEAGFLFYTF; CDR3nt: TGTGCCAGTAGTATTGAGGCCGGTTTCCTATTTTACACCTTC
v_gene: TRBV6-1; d_gene: TRBD1; abundance: -; j_gene: TRBJ2-3; CDR3aa: CASRSGQADTQYF; CDR3nt: TGTGCCAGCAGATCCGGACAGGCAGATACGCAGTATTTT